The 28 T cell receptor beta chains below all came from one sample that was sequenced in a study of OX40 agonist ivuxolimab in advanced cancers. Libraries were prepared by immunoSEQ multiplex PCR; TCRdb keeps only in-frame clonotypes and omits some of them. Of tens of thousands of clones in the sample, roughly 87% were seen once. Sequencing used CD4+ or CD8+ T cells sorted from blood, obtained in a trial of the OX40 agonist ivuxolimab. The receptors derive from an adult with an advanced solid tumor such as melanoma, head and neck, liver or kidney cancer.

The chain employs TRBV10-3 and TRBJ2-7; perhaps TRBD2 as D (5 bases). The CDR3 sequence is 12 residues long. The V end lost 7 bases, the J end lost 6 bases, and 13 bases lay between the germline ends. The germline V gene encodes CDR1 ENHRY and CDR2 SYGVKD. The CDR3 sequence: CAINRDGGEQYF. DNA of the CDR3: TGTGCCATCAACCGCGACGGAGGCGAGCAGTACTTC.

This chain uses TRBV29-1 with TRBJ1-2; 10 bases map to TRBD1. V shed 7 bases, J shed 8 bases, and the junction held 7 bases outside the gene matches. The germline V gene has CDR1 SQVTM and CDR2 ANQGSEA. The CDR3 extends over 12 amino acids. The CDR3 region has the DNA TGCAGCGCCCGACAGGGGGCGAGAGGCTACACCTTC. This encodes CSARQGARGYTF.

The rearrangement links TRBV4-1 to TRBJ1-5, with D hard to call. Trimming stripped 0 bases from V and 3 bases from J, with 9 bases between. Per the germline V gene, CDR1 is MGHRA and CDR2 is YSYEKL. The CDR3 runs to 15 residues. The CDR3 DNA sequence: TGCGCCAGCAGCCAAGATCCGGGGTACAATCAGCCCCAGCATTTT. This sequence encodes CASSQDPGYNQPQHF.

V is TRBV19 and J is TRBJ2-5; no reliable D call. V lost 5 bases, J lost 4 bases, and 17 bases lay in between. The CDR3 length is 15 residues. CDR1 and CDR2 from the germline V gene are LNHDA and SQIVND (reference sequence). CDR3 nucleotides: TGTGCCAGTAGTCTCGTAGGAGCTTGGGGAGAGACCCAGTACTTC. Translation: CASSLVGAWGETQYF.

This clone appeared a single time. The V call is TRBV15, the J call TRBJ1-2, with TRBD1 matching 7 bases. Germline V CDR1 and CDR2: LNHNV, YYDKDF (reference sequence). V gave up 9 bases and J gave up 3 bases; unmatched junction bases: 7. CDR3 length: 13 residues. DNA of the CDR3: TGTGCCACGCGACAGGGATTAGACTATGGCTACACCTTC. This encodes CATRQGLDYGYTF.

This clone was counted once. The V gene is TRBV30, the J gene TRBJ2-3, with TRBD2 identical over 8 bases. The V and J ends lost 4 bases and 0 bases, in that order; junction bases with no gene match: 3. Germline CDR1 GTSNPN, CDR2 SVGIG (reference sequence). The CDR3 loop spans 14 amino acids. CDR3 nucleotide sequence: TGTGCCTGGATAGCGGGGCTTAGCACAGATACGCAGTATTTT. It codes for CAWIAGLSTDTQYF. Supplemented by reference TRBV30 and TRBJ2-3, the full variable domain reads SQTIHQWPATLVQPVGSPLSLECTVEGTSNPNLYWYRQAAGRGLQLLFYSVGIGQISSEVPQNLSASRPQDRQFILSSKKLLLSDSGFYLCAWIAGLSTDTQYFGPGTRLTVL.

In DNA, the CDR3 is TGCGCCAGCAGCCCCACAGGGGAATCGACCCAGTACTTC. Translation gives CASSPTGESTQYF. The chain carries TRBV4-1 and TRBJ2-5; 7 nucleotides line up with TRBD1. Per germline, CDR1 MGHRA and CDR2 YSYEKL. CDR3 length equals 13 residues. V gave up 4 bases and J gave up 7 bases; unmatched junction bases: 6.

The chain uses TRBV5-6 and TRBJ2-5; 7 bases align to TRBD2. Trimming removed 1 base from V and 2 bases from J; junction bases left unmatched: 2. Germline V lookup: CDR1 SGHDT, CDR2 YYEEEE. The CDR3 contains 14 residues. CDR3: CASSLWGGQETQYF. In DNA, the CDR3 is TGTGCCAGCAGCTTGTGGGGGGGGCAAGAGACCCAGTACTTC.

This chain links TRBV5-1 with TRBJ2-3; 7 bases agree with TRBD1. Germline trimming cut 3 bases from V and 0 bases from J; bases unmatched to any gene: 4. CDR1 and CDR2 from the germline V gene are SGHRS and YFSETQ. CDR3 length equals 15 residues. CDR3 amino acids: CASSSGQTSTDTQYF. The CDR3 DNA reads as TGCGCCAGCAGCTCGGGACAGACTAGCACAGATACGCAGTATTTT. Complete variable domain (other parts from reference TRBV5-1 and TRBJ2-3): KAGVTQTPRYLIKTRGQQVTLSCSPISGHRSVSWYQQTPGQGLQFLFEYFSETQRNKGNFPGRFSGRQFSNSRSEMNVSTLELGDSALYLCASSSGQTSTDTQYFGPGTRLTVL.

The V and J genes are TRBV18 and TRBJ2-1; the match to TRBD2 covers 12 bases. V was clipped by 1 base and J by 7 bases; unmatched bases: 5. Germline CDR1 is KGHSH and CDR2 is LQKENI. The CDR3 loop spans 16 amino acids. As DNA, the CDR3 is TGTGCCAGCTCACCACAACCTAGCGGGGGGGCGAATGAGCAGTTCTTC. It encodes CASSPQPSGGANEQFF. The variable domain in full, with the rest retrieved from reference TRBV18 and TRBJ2-1, is NAGVMQNPRHLVRRRGQEARLRCSPMKGHSHVYWYRQLPEEGLKFMVYLQKENIIDESGMPKERFSAEFPKEGPSILRIQQVVRGDSAAYFCASSPQPSGGANEQFFGPGTRLTVL.

J is TRBJ1-5 and V is TRBV9, with no clear D. Per germline, CDR1 SGDLS and CDR2 YYNGEE. Trimming removed 0 bases at V and 5 bases at J, with 12 bases between. The CDR3 length is 15 residues. CDR3 region: CASSVAGTPDQPQHF. CDR3 sequence (DNA): TGTGCCAGCAGCGTAGCCGGCACGCCGGATCAGCCCCAGCATTTT.

The CDR3 loop is CASSLQGGSYEQYF. CDR3 DNA sequence: TGTGCCAGCTCACTACAGGGTGGCTCCTACGAGCAGTACTTC. The chain couples TRBV18 to TRBJ2-7, with a weak D call TRBD1 (6 bases). CDR1 KGHSH and CDR2 LQKENI come from the germline V gene. Trimming shortened V by 4 bases and J by 0 bases, and 10 bases separated the two germline ends. The CDR3 has 14 amino acids.

J is TRBJ2-3 and V is TRBV6-6; 10 positions agree with TRBD2. Germline CDR1 and CDR2: MNHNY and SVGAGI (reference sequence). The CDR3 length is 15 residues. The V and J ends lost 0 bases and 6 bases, in that order; junction bases with no gene match: 3. The CDR3 nucleotides read TGTGCCAGCAGTTACTCGATTAGCGGGAGGGATACGCAGTATTTT. This sequence encodes CASSYSISGRDTQYF.

By share, this clone counts as medium-sized. The chain has TRBV15 and TRBJ1-1, with TRBD1 as a possible D gene (6 bases). V lost 6 bases and J 5 bases, leaving 19 bases between the germline ends. The CDR3 sequence is 15 residues long. Germline V CDR1 and CDR2: LNHNV, YYDKDF (reference sequence). This CDR3 reads CATSSTRTGSTEAFF. DNA for the CDR3: TGTGCCACCAGTAGTACTCGTACAGGGAGTACTGAAGCTTTCTTT.

This chain connects TRBV5-1 to TRBJ2-7; 10 nucleotides line up with TRBD1. The CDR3 extends over 14 amino acids. Germline loops: CDR1 SGHRS, CDR2 YFSETQ. J was trimmed by 5 bases and V by 1 base; bases with no gene match: 3. The CDR3 protein is CASSLSGTGDEQYF. Written as DNA, the CDR3 is TGCGCCAGCAGCTTGTCCGGGACAGGGGACGAGCAGTACTTC.

This CDR3 is CAISEVGATYEQYF. DNA for the CDR3: TGTGCCATCAGTGAGGTCGGGGCGACCTACGAGCAGTACTTC. This sequence joins TRBV10-3 and TRBJ2-5; D may be TRBD1 or TRBD2 (5 bases each). The DNA end is more similar to TRBJ2-7, so the J call may be wrong. In germline, CDR1 is ENHRY, CDR2 SYGVKD. This CDR3 comprises 14 residues.

J is TRBJ2-7 and V is TRBV5-1; D unclear. Trimming pared 0 bases from V and 6 bases from J, leaving 10 bases between. The CDR3 has 13 amino acids. Looked up from germline, CDR1 is SGHRS and CDR2 is YFSETQ. The CDR3 protein is CASSLESGREQYF. The CDR3 coding sequence is TGCGCCAGCAGCTTGGAGTCGGGTCGCGAGCAGTACTTC.

There are a few counts of this clone. The J gene is TRBJ1-1, the V gene TRBV29-1; 7 bases align to TRBD1. Germline CDR1 SQVTM, CDR2 ANQGSEA. After removal of 5 bases from V and 2 bases from J, the junction contained 8 bases not matched to a gene. This CDR3 is 14 amino acids long. In DNA form, the CDR3 reads TGCAGCGTTTCTGCCGGGACAGCTAACACTGAAGCTTTCTTT. It codes for CSVSAGTANTEAFF. Full variable domain (outside the CDR3, taken from reference TRBV29-1 and TRBJ1-1): SAVISQKPSRDICQRGTSLTIQCQVDSQVTMMFWYRQQPGQSLTLIATANQGSEATYESGFVIDKFPISRPNLTFSTLTVSNMSPEDSSIYLCSVSAGTANTEAFFGQGTRLTVV.

The chain carries TRBV27 and TRBJ2-4; 8 bases fit TRBD2. Germline assignment: CDR1 MNHEY and CDR2 SMNVEV (reference sequence). The CDR3 covers 15 residues. Germline trimming cut 5 bases from V and 7 bases from J; bases unmatched to any gene: 10. This CDR3 is CASSPLRGVRNIQYF. The CDR3 DNA reads as TGTGCCAGCAGTCCTTTGCGGGGGGTTAGGAACATTCAGTACTTC.

The chain is built from TRBV4-1 and TRBJ2-6; D perhaps matches TRBD1 (6 bases). CDR3 length equals 15 residues. In germline, CDR1 is MGHRA, CDR2 YSYEKL. V was trimmed by 0 bases and J by 11 bases, leaving 14 bases between them. This chain's CDR3 is CASSQEGASRHVLTF. The DNA of the CDR3 is TGCGCCAGCAGCCAAGAGGGGGCGTCCCGACACGTCCTGACTTTC.

V and J are TRBV9 and TRBJ1-1; TRBD1 agrees at 8 bases. V lost 0 bases and J lost 7; bases outside the gene matches: 11. The CDR3 covers 16 residues. In germline, CDR1 is SGDLS, CDR2 YYNGEE. CDR3 in amino acids: CASSVGPGQGENEAFF. CDR3 sequence (DNA): TGTGCCAGCAGCGTAGGACCAGGACAGGGAGAGAATGAAGCTTTCTTT.

The genes are TRBV18 and TRBJ1-5; D possibly corresponds to TRBD1 (5 bases). The germline V gene encodes CDR1 KGHSH and CDR2 LQKENI. This CDR3 has 14 amino acids. V was shortened by 6 bases and J by 3 bases, with 12 bases between the two germline ends. DNA of the CDR3: TGTGCCAGCTCGGCGGGGGGGTTCAATCAGCCCCAGCATTTT. It codes for CASSAGGFNQPQHF.

The V gene is TRBV6-6, the J gene TRBJ1-2; D might be TRBD1 (6 bases). CDR1 is MNHNY and CDR2 is SVGAGI in the germline V gene (reference sequence). This CDR3 is 15 amino acids long. V shed 0 bases and J shed 7 bases, with 15 bases lying between them. CDR3 DNA sequence: TGTGCCAGCAGTTACTCGTGGACAGCTGAAGGTGGCTACACCTTC. This codes for CASSYSWTAEGGYTF.

This clone was recorded a few times. The rearrangement links TRBV5-1 to TRBJ2-3, with TRBD1 matching over 7 bases. This CDR3 region has 16 residues. From germline, CDR1 is SGHRS and CDR2 YFSETQ. V lost 1 base and J lost 1; bases outside the gene matches: 6. In DNA, the CDR3 is TGCGCCAGCAGCTTGCTAGGACAGGCTCGCACAGATACGCAGTATTTT. Amino acid sequence: CASSLLGQARTDTQYF.

The gene calls are TRBV5-1 and TRBJ1-2; D is unresolved. The V end was cut by 0 bases, the J end by 8 bases, with 14 bases between. This CDR3 has 14 amino acids. The germline CDR1 and CDR2 sequences are SGHRS and YFSETQ. The CDR3 DNA follows: TGCGCCAGCAGCTTGGTAAACGTAGATGAAGGCTACACCTTC. It is translated as CASSLVNVDEGYTF.

The chain joins TRBV5-5 to TRBJ2-7; D assignment may be TRBD1 or TRBD2 (5 bases each). The CDR3 covers 16 residues. Germline CDR1 is SGHKS and CDR2 is YYEKEE (reference sequence). Trimming left V 4 bases short and J 3 bases short, with 20 bases between. In DNA, the CDR3 is TGTGCCAGCAGCCCAACCGCCGGGACGGTTGTCTACGAGCAGTACTTC. Translating it yields CASSPTAGTVVYEQYF.

The V call is TRBV30, the J call TRBJ1-1; D might be TRBD1 (6 bases). This CDR3 is 14 amino acids long. The V end lost 0 bases, the J end lost 4 bases, and 12 bases lay between the germline ends. Per germline, CDR1 GTSNPN and CDR2 SVGIG (reference sequence). CDR3 coding DNA: TGTGCCTGGAGTGTACAGGGCGTGAGCACTGAAGCTTTCTTT. Protein sequence: CAWSVQGVSTEAFF.

This rearrangement joins TRBV10-3 to TRBJ2-7; the D gene is possibly TRBD1 (5 bases). The germline V and J ends were trimmed by 2 bases and 2 bases, with 13 bases remaining between them. CDR1 is ENHRY and CDR2 is SYGVKD in the germline V gene. The CDR3 contains 15 residues. CDR3 sequence (DNA): TGTGCCATCAGTGAGAGGGGCAGCCAAACCTACGAGCAGTACTTC. It translates to CAISERGSQTYEQYF.